What follows are 5 T cell receptor beta chains derived from one specimen sequenced in a study of a mutant IDH1 vaccine in newly diagnosed glioma (dated by TCRdb to 2020 to 2023). The library was generated by the immunoSEQ multiplex PCR assay. In TCRdb, the immuneACCESS table is reduced to in-frame sequences with V and J assigned. These tables do not hold every clone; where another copy was compared, an unresolved V gene accounts for under half, and the others remain unexplained. Recorded for this sample are roughly 51,000 clones; approximately 79% of them occurred a single time. 5.5% to 8.5% of the sample is in the top ten clones. The intended sense of this specimen's time point label: week 35, safety follow-up. Every vaccine dose consisted of 300 ug of a 20-mer mutant IDH1 peptide in Montanide, administered subcutaneously together with topical imiquimod. The antigens these receptors bind are not known.

This material consisted of PBMCs, taken from a glioma patient whose treatment included an IDH1 peptide vaccine. These receptors were obtained from a man aged 40-49 years with glioma.

The chain has TRBV6-1 and TRBJ1-3; D possibly corresponds to TRBD1 (6 bases). V was trimmed by 2 bases and J by 4 bases, leaving 12 bases between them. The CDR3 runs to 15 residues. CDR1 MNHNS and CDR2 SASEGT come from the germline V gene. For the CDR3, the DNA is TGTGCCAGCAGTGAATTGGGGGGCGCCGGAAACACCATATATTTT. Protein product: CASSELGGAGNTIYF.

In its sample, this clone was seen once. The CDR3 reads CASSYAQSYEQYF. The DNA of the CDR3 is TGTGCCAGCAGTTATGCGCAATCCTACGAGCAGTACTTC. This sequence joins TRBV6-5 and TRBJ2-7, with unresolved D. This CDR3 is built from 13 residues. Looked up from germline, CDR1 is MNHEY and CDR2 is SVGAGI. V shed 3 bases and J shed 1 base, with 7 bases lying between them.

V and J are TRBV6-4 and TRBJ1-1; D is unresolved. V was cut by 6 bases and J by 1 base, with 9 bases left in between. This CDR3 contains 13 residues. From germline, CDR1 is MRHNA and CDR2 SNTAGT. CDR3 sequence (DNA): TGTGCCAGCAGCTTACAGCAGAACACTGAAGCTTTCTTT. This encodes CASSLQQNTEAFF.

The CDR3 coding sequence is TGTGCCAGCAGCTTAGTTGGAGCAGATACGCAGTATTTT. Amino acid sequence: CASSLVGADTQYF. This chain connects TRBV7-9 to TRBJ2-3; D is undetermined. The CDR3 spans 13 residues. Germline CDR1 and CDR2: SEHNR and FQNEAQ (reference sequence). The V gene lost 1 base and the J gene lost 4 bases, with 6 bases spanning the gap.

This clone was counted only a few times. Other DNA sequences from this sample encode an identical CDR3 as well. This rearrangement joins TRBV6-1 to TRBJ2-5, with TRBD2 matching over 10 bases. The V gene's germline CDR1 is MNHNS and CDR2 SASEGT. With V trimmed by 3 bases and J by 5 bases, 3 bases remained unmatched. The CDR3 sequence is 14 residues long. Written as DNA, the CDR3 is TGTGCCAGCAGTGAGGGACTAGCGTGGGAGACCCAGTACTTC. This sequence encodes CASSEGLAWETQYF.